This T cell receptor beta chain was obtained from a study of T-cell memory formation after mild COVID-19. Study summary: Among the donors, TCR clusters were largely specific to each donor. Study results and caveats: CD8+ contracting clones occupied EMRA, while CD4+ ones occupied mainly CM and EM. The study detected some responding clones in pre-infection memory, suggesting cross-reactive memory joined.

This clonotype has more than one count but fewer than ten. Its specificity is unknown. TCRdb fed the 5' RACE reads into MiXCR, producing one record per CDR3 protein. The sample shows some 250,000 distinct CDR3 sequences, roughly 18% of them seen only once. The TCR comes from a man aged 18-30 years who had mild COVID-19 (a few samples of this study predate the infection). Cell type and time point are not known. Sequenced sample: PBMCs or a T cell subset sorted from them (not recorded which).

CDR3 region: CASSAMTGGRETQYF. The CDR3 region has the DNA TGCGCCAGCAGCGCCATGACAGGGGGCAGGGAGACCCAGTACTTC. The chain recombines TRBV4-1 with TRBJ2-5, with 10 bases that match TRBD1. Trimming cost V 5 bases and J 5 bases; bases outside gene matches: 8. CDR1 MGHRA and CDR2 YSYEKL come from the germline V gene. The CDR3 length is 15 residues.